This T cell receptor (beta chain) was sequenced in a study of T cell repertoires in cytomegalovirus infection. Across the study: From public TCR beta signatures came an indication of both CMV infection and matching HLA type.

Via MiXCR, TCRdb re-called the reads, giving one row per CDR3 protein. Among a few hundred thousand distinct CDR3 sequences listed, about a sixth were seen once. Study findings and constraints: In two of eight donors, the top clonotype was HLA-C-restricted CMV-specific. Carriers of CMV plus the relevant HLA were identified by cumulative public TCR beta family frequency.

The sample holds a few counts of this clonotype. The antigen remains undetermined. This CDR3 is built from 16 residues. Per germline, CDR1 LNHDA and CDR2 SQIVND (reference sequence). V lost 5 bases to trimming and J lost 6 bases; unmatched junction nucleotides: 14. The sample taken for sequencing was PBMCs. The receptor's source is a human donor in good health (CMV status not recorded). Some clones in this sample may be carry-over from other donors' samples. V is TRBV19 and J is TRBJ2-7; 9 bases match TRBD1. CDR3 amino acids: CASSLGLDRGPGEQYF. CDR3 DNA sequence: TGTGCCAGTAGTCTTGGATTGGACAGGGGCCCCGGCGAGCAGTACTTC.